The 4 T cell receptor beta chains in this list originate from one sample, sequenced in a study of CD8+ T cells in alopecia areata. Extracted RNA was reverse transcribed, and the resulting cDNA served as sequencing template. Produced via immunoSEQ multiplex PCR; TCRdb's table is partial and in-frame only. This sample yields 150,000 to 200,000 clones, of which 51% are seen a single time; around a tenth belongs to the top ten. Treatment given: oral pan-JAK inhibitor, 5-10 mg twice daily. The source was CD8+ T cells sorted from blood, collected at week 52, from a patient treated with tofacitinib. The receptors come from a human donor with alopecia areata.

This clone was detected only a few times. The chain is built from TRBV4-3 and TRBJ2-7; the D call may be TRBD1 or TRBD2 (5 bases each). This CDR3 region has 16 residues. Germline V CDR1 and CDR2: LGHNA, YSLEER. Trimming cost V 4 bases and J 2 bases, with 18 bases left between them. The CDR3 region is CASSLLMGTDPYEQYF. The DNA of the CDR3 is TGCGCCAGCAGCCTTTTAATGGGGACGGACCCCTACGAGCAGTACTTC.

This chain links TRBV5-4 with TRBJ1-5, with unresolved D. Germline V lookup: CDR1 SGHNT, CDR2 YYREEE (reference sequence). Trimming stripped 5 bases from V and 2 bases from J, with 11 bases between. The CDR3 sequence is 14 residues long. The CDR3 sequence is CASRTGLGNQPQHF. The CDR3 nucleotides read TGTGCCAGCAGAACTGGGCTGGGCAATCAGCCCCAGCATTTT.

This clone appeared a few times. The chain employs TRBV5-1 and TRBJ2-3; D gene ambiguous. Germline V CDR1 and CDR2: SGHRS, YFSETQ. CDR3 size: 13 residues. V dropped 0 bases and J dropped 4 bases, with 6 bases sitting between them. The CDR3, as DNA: TGCGCCAGCAGCTTGGAAGTGGCAGATACGCAGTATTTT. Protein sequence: CASSLEVADTQYF.

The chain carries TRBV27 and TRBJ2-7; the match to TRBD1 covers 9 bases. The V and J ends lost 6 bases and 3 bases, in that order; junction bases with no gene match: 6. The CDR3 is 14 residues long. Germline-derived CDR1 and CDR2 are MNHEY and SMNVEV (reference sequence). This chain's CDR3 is CASSQGQGFYEQYF. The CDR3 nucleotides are TGTGCCAGCAGCCAGGGACAGGGATTCTACGAGCAGTACTTC.